These 31 T cell receptor beta chains were sequenced from one sample in a study of blood T cell repertoires in COVID-19. Method: immunoSEQ multiplex PCR; TCRdb's copy keeps in-frame clones and lacks some. The sample has hundreds of thousands of clones, roughly 88% seen once. The specimen was PBMCs or T cells enriched from blood (not recorded which). The receptors were gathered from a woman in her forties or fifties with acute COVID-19.

The chain joins TRBV5-6 to TRBJ2-1; D uncertain. The germline V and J ends were trimmed by 0 bases and 2 bases, with 9 bases remaining between them. Germline assignment: CDR1 SGHDT and CDR2 YYEEEE. This CDR3 spans 15 amino acids. The CDR3 DNA reads as TGTGCCAGCAGCTTGGCTGGAGTCCCCTACAATGAGCAGTTCTTC. Translating it yields CASSLAGVPYNEQFF.

The rearrangement joins TRBV14 to TRBJ2-5; D might be TRBD2 (5 bases). Germline CDR1 is SGHDN and CDR2 is FVKESK. With 4 bases removed from V and 2 bases from J, the gap between germline ends came to 17 bases. The CDR3 covers 16 residues. The CDR3, as DNA: TGTGCCAGCAGCCCCGCTAAGATAAGCGGACAAGAGACCCAGTACTTC. This gives the protein CASSPAKISGQETQYF. Combining the CDR3 with reference TRBV14 and TRBJ2-5 gives the whole variable domain EAGVTQFPSHSVIEKGQTVTLRCDPISGHDNLYWYRRVMGKEIKFLLHFVKESKQDESGMPNNRFLAERTGGTYSTLKVQPAELEDSGVYFCASSPAKISGQETQYFGPGTRLLVL.

V and J are TRBV5-4 and TRBJ2-1; 10 positions match TRBD2. V lost 2 bases and J lost 0; bases outside the gene matches: 2. The CDR3 loop spans 16 amino acids. CDR1 and CDR2 (germline): SGHNT, YYREEE (reference sequence). In DNA, the CDR3 is TGTGCCAGCAGCTTCACTAGCGGGGTCTCCTACAATGAGCAGTTCTTC. This encodes CASSFTSGVSYNEQFF.

V gene TRBV6-2 or TRBV6-3 combines with J gene TRBJ1-2; 7 bases line up with TRBD1. This CDR3 has 13 residues. Unmatched junction bases numbered 4, after V lost 6 bases and J lost 3 bases. CDR1 and CDR2 from the germline V gene are MNHEY and SVGEGT. For the CDR3, the DNA is TGTGCCAGCAGCTCCGACAGGGACTATGGCTACACCTTC. It encodes CASSSDRDYGYTF.

The V and J genes are TRBV28 and TRBJ2-3; no reliable D call. V gave up 8 bases and J gave up 4 bases, with 4 bases separating them. CDR1 is MDHEN and CDR2 is SYDVKM in the germline V gene. The CDR3 sequence is 10 residues long. The CDR3 protein is CASSSDTQYF. The CDR3 coding sequence is TGTGCCAGCTCGTCAGATACGCAGTATTTT.

This chain connects TRBV7-9 to TRBJ1-1; D unresolved. Trimming cost V 0 bases and J 3 bases, with 14 bases left between them. The CDR3 length is 16 residues. Germline CDR1 is SEHNR and CDR2 is FQNEAQ (reference sequence). CDR3 in DNA: TGTGCCAGCAGCTTAGCGGTGCGGGAAACTGACACTGAAGCTTTCTTT. Translating gives CASSLAVRETDTEAFF.

The chain has TRBV5-1 and TRBJ2-1, with D tentatively TRBD2 (7 bases). Germline CDR1 reads SGHRS; CDR2 reads YFSETQ. V lost 0 bases and J lost 5, with 18 bases in between. This CDR3 is built from 17 residues. CDR3 in DNA: TGCGCCAGCAGCTTGGGGGGACGCGGGGGCGCCGACAATGAGCAGTTCTTC. Translated, it gives CASSLGGRGGADNEQFF.

The chain combines TRBV11-2 with TRBJ2-6, with 7 bases identical to TRBD2. The CDR3 spans 17 residues. Germline CDR1 reads SGHAT; CDR2 reads FQNNGV. Germline trimming cut 5 bases from V and 0 bases from J; bases unmatched to any gene: 7. The CDR3 DNA reads as TGTGCCAGCAGCCGGGGGGAACCAAGCTCTGGGGCCAACGTCCTGACTTTC. It is translated as CASSRGEPSSGANVLTF.

The chain combines TRBV2 with TRBJ2-3; possible D gene TRBD1, 6 bases. CDR1 and CDR2 from the germline V gene are SNHLY and FYNNEI. The V gene lost 10 bases and the J gene lost 7 bases, with 12 bases spanning the gap. The CDR3 length is 11 residues. This chain's CDR3 is CATLGGNTQYF. DNA of the CDR3: TGTGCCACCTTAGGGGGAAATACGCAGTATTTT.

The sample holds many counts of this clone. The rearrangement links TRBV5-5 to TRBJ2-7; 14 bases match TRBD2. Looked up from germline, CDR1 is SGHKS and CDR2 is YYEKEE (reference sequence). Germline trimming cut 3 bases from V and 2 bases from J; bases unmatched to any gene: 7. The CDR3 runs 17 residues. DNA of the CDR3: TGTGCCAGCAGCTCCGGGACTAGCGGGAGTTCTCCCTACGAGCAGTACTTC. The encoded protein is CASSSGTSGSSPYEQYF.

This rearrangement joins TRBV29-1 to TRBJ2-2; D gene uncertain. The CDR3 totals 14 residues. Trimming stripped 4 bases from V and 0 bases from J, with 9 bases between. CDR1 is SQVTM, CDR2 ANQGSEA, per germline. CDR3 in amino acids: CSVGRLPNTGELFF. For the CDR3, the DNA is TGCAGCGTTGGGCGGCTACCGAACACCGGGGAGCTGTTTTTT.

The chain has TRBV28 and TRBJ1-5, with 8 bases aligning to TRBD1. CDR1 is MDHEN, CDR2 SYDVKM, per germline. The J segment lost 6 bases and the V segment lost 6 bases, leaving 16 bases of the junction unmatched. The CDR3 is 17 residues long. The CDR3 region is CASSIGQGLSFGQPQHF. The CDR3 coding sequence is TGTGCCAGCAGCATTGGACAGGGATTAAGTTTCGGTCAGCCCCAGCATTTT.

J is TRBJ2-7 and V is TRBV3-1 (or the pseudogene TRBV3-2); TRBD2 matches at 12 bases. CDR3 length: 17 residues. Germline CDR1 LGHDT, CDR2 YNNKEL (reference sequence). V gave up 4 bases and J gave up 0 bases; unmatched junction bases: 7. CDR3 DNA sequence: TGTGCCAGCAGCCCCTGGACTAGCGGGACGAGCTCCTACGAGCAGTACTTC. It translates to CASSPWTSGTSSYEQYF.

J is TRBJ1-1 and V is TRBV5-1; 7 bases are a match to TRBD1. Germline CDR1 SGHRS, CDR2 YFSETQ. The J segment lost 0 bases and the V segment lost 3 bases, leaving 14 bases of the junction unmatched. The CDR3 sequence is 18 residues long. In DNA form, the CDR3 reads TGCGCCAGCAGCTGGGGTGTACGGGACAGTACAATGAACACTGAAGCTTTCTTT. It encodes CASSWGVRDSTMNTEAFF.

The rearrangement uses TRBV27 and TRBJ2-3; the match to TRBD1 covers 7 bases. The CDR3 covers 14 residues. Germline V lookup: CDR1 MNHEY, CDR2 SMNVEV (reference sequence). J lost 1 base, V lost 7 bases, and 5 bases had no gene match. CDR3 nucleotide sequence: TGTGCCAGCAATGCTCAGGGGGGCACAGATACGCAGTATTTT. As protein: CASNAQGGTDTQYF.

V and J are TRBV4-3 and TRBJ2-7; TRBD1 is a possible D gene (5 bases). The CDR3 totals 14 residues. Germline V gives CDR1 LGHNA, CDR2 YSLEER. V was shortened by 3 bases and J by 6 bases, with 15 bases between the two germline ends. The CDR3 DNA reads as TGCGCCAGCAGCCAGCGTGTGGGGCGCTTCGAGCAGTACTTC. Translation gives CASSQRVGRFEQYF.

This rearrangement joins TRBV30 to TRBJ1-1; 8 nucleotides align to TRBD1. The V segment lost 2 bases and the J segment 10 bases; nucleotides outside the gene matches: 12. This CDR3 comprises 14 residues. In germline, CDR1 is GTSNPN, CDR2 SVGIG (reference sequence). The CDR3 here is CAWSSPGGRDVAFF. DNA of the CDR3: TGTGCCTGGAGTAGCCCAGGGGGCCGAGACGTAGCTTTCTTT.

The rearrangement links TRBV4-2 to TRBJ2-3; 11 bases line up with TRBD2. The CDR3 is 15 residues long. The trim removed 1 base at V and 9 bases at J, leaving 6 bases unmatched. The germline V gene has CDR1 LGHNA and CDR2 YNFKEQ. The DNA for the CDR3 is TGTGCCAGCAGCCAAGGGTTAGCGGGAGGGGAAACGCAGTATTTT. Its translation: CASSQGLAGGETQYF.

The chain employs TRBV10-2 and TRBJ1-2; possibly TRBD1 for D (6 bases). The germline V and J ends were trimmed by 3 bases and 4 bases, with 15 bases remaining between them. Germline loops: CDR1 WSHSY, CDR2 SAAADI. There are 15 residues in the CDR3. The CDR3, as DNA: TGCGCCAGCAGTGACCCTAGACAGGTAGTCTATGGCTACACCTTC. This gives the protein CASSDPRQVVYGYTF.

This clone was recorded only once. The gene calls are TRBV7-2 and TRBJ2-1, with TRBD2 matching over 9 bases. The germline CDR1 and CDR2 sequences are SGHTA and FQGNSA. V gave up 10 bases and J gave up 9 bases; unmatched junction bases: 10. CDR3 length equals 13 residues. The CDR3 spells CATGRVAGVEQFF. In DNA, the CDR3 is TGTGCCACCGGTAGGGTAGCGGGGGTTGAGCAGTTCTTC.

This rearrangement joins TRBV5-1 to TRBJ2-3; weak D call: TRBD1 (6 bases). Germline V gene data show CDR1 as SGHRS and CDR2 as YFSETQ. Trimming cost V 2 bases and J 2 bases, with 12 bases left between them. The CDR3 consists of 15 residues. CDR3: CASSLSGQTTDTQYF. The CDR3 DNA follows: TGCGCCAGCAGCTTAAGTGGACAGACCACAGATACGCAGTATTTT.

The chain is built from TRBV4-1 and TRBJ1-3; D is unclear. V shed 3 bases and J shed 0 bases, with 9 bases lying between them. The CDR3 runs to 15 residues. Germline CDR1 MGHRA, CDR2 YSYEKL. The CDR3 DNA reads as TGCGCCAGCAGCCATCCGGGGTTCTCTGGAAACACCATATATTTT. Its protein is CASSHPGFSGNTIYF.

The V and J genes are TRBV7-2 and TRBJ2-3; the match to TRBD1 covers 8 bases. V gave up 3 bases and J gave up 9 bases; unmatched junction bases: 5. CDR1 SGHTA and CDR2 FQGNSA come from the germline V gene. The length of the CDR3 is 13 residues. The CDR3 DNA reads as TGTGCCAGCAGCTTCGGGACAGGAGAAACGCAGTATTTT. It encodes CASSFGTGETQYF.

The chain employs TRBV5-1 and TRBJ1-2, with D tentatively TRBD1 (6 bases). CDR1 is SGHRS and CDR2 is YFSETQ in the germline V gene. V was shortened by 4 bases and J by 4 bases, with 14 bases between the two germline ends. This CDR3 has 14 residues. CDR3 sequence: CASSIYRDSYGYTF. As DNA, the CDR3 is TGCGCCAGCAGCATATACAGGGATTCCTATGGCTACACCTTC.

V and J are TRBV5-1 and TRBJ1-1; the D gene is possibly TRBD1 (5 bases). This CDR3 is 15 amino acids long. Looked up from germline, CDR1 is SGHRS and CDR2 is YFSETQ. Between the trimmed V and J ends, which lost 1 base and 3 bases, there was a span of 13 bases. DNA for the CDR3: TGCGCCAGCAGCTTGAGCGGGGCAACGGACACTGAAGCTTTCTTT. Amino acids: CASSLSGATDTEAFF.

The rearrangement joins TRBV30 to TRBJ2-7, with D possibly matching TRBD1 (6 bases). V lost 4 bases, J lost 3 bases, and 16 bases lay in between. Germline CDR1 and CDR2: GTSNPN and SVGIG (reference sequence). CDR3 length: 14 amino acids. The DNA for the CDR3 is TGTGCCTGGACTACAGGGTCGGCTAGCTACGAGCAGTACTTC. Its protein is CAWTTGSASYEQYF.

The sample holds one count of this clone. The V call is TRBV16, the J call TRBJ2-2, with D possibly TRBD1 on 5 matching bases. Germline assignment: CDR1 KGHSY and CDR2 FQNENV. V was clipped by 2 bases and J by 6 bases, with 7 bases between them. This CDR3 is 13 amino acids long. The CDR3 sequence: CASSQGRAGELFF. In DNA form, the CDR3 reads TGTGCCAGCAGCCAAGGCAGGGCCGGGGAGCTGTTTTTT.

About this clone itself: Other DNA sequences in the same sample also yield this CDR3. This sequence joins TRBV12-3 or TRBV12-4 and TRBJ1-1; D not resolved. The CDR3 consists of 13 residues. V was shortened by 1 base and J by 5 bases, with 8 bases between the two germline ends. The CDR3 DNA sequence: TGTGCCAGCAGTTTAGGTCCGGGGACTGAAGCTTTCTTT. This sequence encodes CASSLGPGTEAFF.

The chain employs TRBV5-1 and TRBJ1-3; TRBD1 matches 7 bases. This CDR3 is built from 14 residues. Looked up from germline, CDR1 is SGHRS and CDR2 is YFSETQ. The J segment lost 4 bases and the V segment lost 4 bases, leaving 5 bases of the junction unmatched. CDR3 amino acids: CASSHGTAGNTIYF. As DNA, the CDR3 is TGCGCCAGCAGCCACGGGACAGCGGGAAACACCATATATTTT.

In this sample, this clone turned up a few times. The chain employs TRBV6-6 and TRBJ2-7, with TRBD2 matching over 12 bases. Germline CDR1 and CDR2: MNHNY and SVGAGI (reference sequence). V was pared by 4 bases and J by 0 bases, with 4 bases of the junction left unmatched. The CDR3 has 16 residues. The CDR3 loop is CASSSPSGRASYEQYF. The DNA of the CDR3 is TGTGCCAGCAGTTCCCCTAGCGGGAGGGCCTCCTACGAGCAGTACTTC.

This chain joins TRBV19 and TRBJ1-5; 8 nucleotides agree with TRBD1. Looked up from germline, CDR1 is LNHDA and CDR2 is SQIVND (reference sequence). CDR3 length: 16 residues. V lost 1 base, J lost 3 bases, and 5 bases stayed unmatched. The CDR3: CASSIGGDRLNQPQHF. The DNA of the CDR3 is TGTGCCAGTAGTATAGGGGGGGACAGGCTCAATCAGCCCCAGCATTTT.